This T cell receptor (beta chain) originates from a study of CD8 T cells in ankylosing spondylitis. General study findings and limits: Disease-linked clones reportedly showed significant enrichment in matched ankylosing spondylitis synovial fluid. A motif of under 10 highly homologous TCR beta variants was seen as apparently characteristic of ankylosing spondylitis blood.

Points on this clonotype: Its antigen is still unknown.

Making use of molecular barcodes, quantitative 5'-RACE generated TCR beta libraries. TCRdb reprocessed the 5' RACE reads via MiXCR and lists one record per CDR3 protein. The sample records 330,000 or so distinct CDR3 sequences, less than 9.5% being singletons. The germline V gene has CDR1 DFQATT and CDR2 SNEGSKA (reference sequence). The CDR3 consists of 13 residues. V dropped 6 bases and J dropped 1 base, with 10 bases sitting between them. Sequenced sample: blood, either unsorted or a sorted T cell fraction (not recorded which). The chain joins TRBV20-1 to TRBJ1-5; D unclear. This clonotype was obtained from a male donor with ankylosing spondylitis. This CDR3 reads CSADDLSNQPQHF. Here the CDR3 DNA reads TGCAGTGCCGACGATTTGAGCAATCAGCCCCAGCATTTT.